These 14 T cell receptor beta chains originate from one sample sequenced in a study of regulatory T cells in long-lasting Graves disease. Building of the TCR beta libraries involved iRepertoire HTBI primers and Arm-PCR of CDR3 regions. Using its own MiXCR run on the multiplex PCR reads, TCRdb lists one record per CDR3 protein. The sample has hundreds of thousands of distinct CDR3 sequences; about 30% are singletons. The time point: persistent/refractory GD, antithyroid drugs over 5 years with positive TRAb. RNA extracted from PBMCs served as the sequencing template. The sequenced sample was peripheral blood mononuclear cells (PBMCs), obtained when the disease was refractory, from a patient treated with antithyroid drugs. The source is a female donor with Graves disease.

This clonotype was counted ten times or more. The chain combines TRBV28 with TRBJ1-1; TRBD1 matches at 9 bases. The CDR3 consists of 14 residues. CDR1 is MDHEN and CDR2 is SYDVKM in the germline V gene. V shed 7 bases and J 2 bases; nucleotides not matched to a gene: 5. For the CDR3, the DNA is TGTGCCAGCACGGGACAGGGAGATAACACTGAAGCTTTCTTT. This sequence encodes CASTGQGDNTEAFF.

This clonotype has a handful of counts. This rearrangement joins TRBV11-2 to TRBJ2-2; D uncertain. Germline V gives CDR1 SGHAT, CDR2 FQNNGV. Trimming pared 4 bases from V and 4 bases from J, leaving 16 bases between. The CDR3 length is 16 residues. CDR3 sequence (DNA): TGTGCCAGCAGCTCCTCAGAGTACCCGGGCACCGGGGAGCTGTTTTTT. Protein product: CASSSSEYPGTGELFF. Filled out from reference TRBV11-2 and TRBJ2-2, the complete variable domain reads EAGVAQSPRYKIIEKRQSVAFWCNPISGHATLYWYQQILGQGPKLLIQFQNNGVVDDSQLPKDRFSAERLKGVDSTLKIQPAKLEDSAVYLCASSSSEYPGTGELFFGEGSRLTVL.

This clonotype was recorded a few times. The chain couples TRBV19 to TRBJ1-5, with D maybe TRBD1 (6 bases). CDR3 size: 16 residues. CDR1 LNHDA and CDR2 SQIVND come from the germline V gene (reference sequence). Trimming took 4 bases from V and 2 from J, leaving 15 bases between them. The DNA for the CDR3 is TGTGCCAGTAGTACTCAGGGGCTGGGTGGCAATCAGCCCCAGCATTTT. Amino acid sequence: CASSTQGLGGNQPQHF.

In its sample, this clonotype was seen once. This rearrangement joins TRBV24-1 to TRBJ1-1, with 8 bases fitting TRBD1. Germline V gene lookup returns CDR1 KGHDR and CDR2 SFDVKD. V was clipped by 5 bases and J by 5 bases; unmatched bases: 6. This CDR3 spans 14 amino acids. DNA of the CDR3: TGTGCCACCAGTGGAGACAGGGGAGAAACTGAAGCTTTCTTT. Protein: CATSGDRGETEAFF.

Notes on this clonotype: The CDR3 does not end in the conserved phenylalanine or tryptophan, so this is likely a read error. This sequence joins TRBV6-2 or TRBV6-3 and TRBJ1-5; D uncertain. This CDR3 has 11 amino acids. Trimming cost V 5 bases and J 7 bases, with 6 bases left between them. Germline CDR1 reads MNHEY; CDR2 reads SVGEGT. The DNA of the CDR3 is TGTGCCAGCAGTCATGCACAGCCCCAGCATTCT. It specifies CASSHAQPQHS.

This clonotype was counted only a few times. The chain recombines TRBV20-1 with TRBJ1-1; D might be TRBD1 (5 bases). Germline loops: CDR1 DFQATT, CDR2 SNEGSKA (reference sequence). CDR3 length: 15 residues. V was trimmed by 5 bases and J by 3 bases, leaving 19 bases between them. Here the CDR3 DNA reads TGCAGTGCTCGGCGGACACAGCGAGGGTACACTGAAGCTTTCTTT. Encoded protein: CSARRTQRGYTEAFF.

This chain connects TRBV4-1 to TRBJ1-5; 9 nucleotides match TRBD1. From germline, CDR1 is MGHRA and CDR2 YSYEKL. Unmatched junction bases numbered 3, after V lost 4 bases and J lost 2 bases. CDR3 length: 15 residues. In DNA form, the CDR3 reads TGCGCCAGCAGCCGGGACAGGGATGGCAATCAGCCCCAGCATTTT. As protein: CASSRDRDGNQPQHF.

With respect to this clonotype: A much larger clone differs from this one at a single base, so this may be a read error. The rearrangement uses TRBV6-1 and TRBJ2-5; a weak D match, TRBD1 (6 bases). The length of the CDR3 is 14 residues. Germline values: CDR1 MNHNS, CDR2 SASEGT. In DNA, the CDR3 is TGTGCCAACAGTGTCATCGAAGGGGGAGAGACCCAGTACTTC. It translates to CANSVIEGGETQYF.

This clonotype is a singleton in its sample. The rearrangement uses TRBV28 and TRBJ1-5; D unresolved. Germline V CDR1 and CDR2: MDHEN, SYDVKM. The CDR3 sequence is 12 residues long. Trimming removed 8 bases at V and 6 bases at J, with 11 bases between. CDR3 bases: TGTGCCAGCCGGACGGCCTTTCAGCCCCAGCATTTT. Encoded protein: CASRTAFQPQHF.

This clonotype appeared a few times. The chain recombines TRBV12-3 or TRBV12-4 with TRBJ2-7, with 9 positions matching TRBD1. V was pared by 7 bases and J by 1 base, with 8 bases of the junction left unmatched. The CDR3 has 15 residues. The CDR3 DNA is TGTGCCAGCACCAAAACCGGGACAGGGTCCTACGAGCAGTACTTC. It codes for CASTKTGTGSYEQYF.

This clonotype was picked up a small number of times. This chain uses TRBV12-3 or TRBV12-4 with TRBJ1-2; 10 positions agree with TRBD1. J lost 4 bases, V lost 4 bases, and 6 bases had no gene match. This CDR3 spans 15 amino acids. The CDR3 nucleotides are TGTGCCAGCAGTTCTGGACAGGGGGGTCTCTATGGCTACACCTTC. The encoded protein is CASSSGQGGLYGYTF.

In its sample, this clonotype was seen a few times. This rearrangement joins TRBV4-2 to TRBJ1-4; D is ambiguous. The CDR3 contains 13 residues. CDR1 is LGHNA, CDR2 YNFKEQ, per germline. Trimming removed 2 bases at V and 7 bases at J, with 8 bases between. The CDR3: CASSQLGGEKLFF. Written as DNA, the CDR3 is TGTGCCAGCAGCCAACTTGGAGGTGAAAAACTGTTTTTT.

The gene calls are TRBV28 and TRBJ1-1; 7 bases are shared with TRBD1. Germline CDR1 is MDHEN and CDR2 is SYDVKM. The CDR3 sequence is 14 residues long. Unmatched junction bases numbered 10, after V lost 6 bases and J lost 6 bases. The CDR3 loop reads CASSRQGLGSEAFF. DNA for the CDR3: TGTGCCAGCAGCCGACAGGGATTAGGATCTGAAGCTTTCTTT.

V and J are TRBV19 and TRBJ1-2; D may be TRBD1 (6 bases). Germline CDR1 reads LNHDA; CDR2 reads SQIVND (reference sequence). There are 14 residues in the CDR3. V lost 4 bases to trimming and J lost 6 bases, with 15 bases between them. The CDR3 loop reads CASSRQVTAHGYTF. The CDR3 DNA follows: TGTGCCAGTAGTAGACAGGTCACCGCACATGGCTACACCTTC.